This T cell receptor (beta chain) stems from a study of neoadjuvant nivolumab and ipilimumab in lung cancer. Looking at the study overall: Patients got nivolumab 3 mg/kg on days 1, 15 and 29; combination added ipilimumab 1 mg/kg day 1. Regarding the study as a whole: Resected-tumor TCR richness correlated positively with pretherapy blood richness. Only two of four nivolumab-treated tumors gained richness and clonality by surgery. Resected tumors had greater TCR richness and clonality than uninvolved lung.

Here immunoSEQ multiplex PCR was the method, and the copy in TCRdb shows in-frame clones only, minus some. This sample has thousands of clones, with roughly 77% found just once. As regards this clone: Its target is not known.

Germline CDR1 is MNHNY and CDR2 is SVGAGI (reference sequence). V lost 6 bases and J 2 bases, leaving 11 bases between the germline ends. The CDR3 sequence is 14 residues long. Source: adjacent normal lung tissue, taken after neoadjuvant nivolumab, alone or with ipilimumab, at or shortly before surgery. The TCR originated in an adult with non-small cell lung cancer. The V call is TRBV6-6, the J call TRBJ2-1, with D unresolved. This CDR3 reads CASSSSAPYNEQFF. The CDR3, as DNA: TGTGCCAGCAGCTCTTCCGCCCCCTACAATGAGCAGTTCTTC.